This T cell receptor beta chain originates from a study of T cell responses to AZD1222 COVID-19 vaccine. Study-wide results and limits: Among spike-specific TCRs, nearly half reportedly target unmutated variant regions.

Method: immunoSEQ multiplex PCR; TCRdb's copy keeps in-frame clones and lacks some. This sample has under 120,000 clones, with 90% to 95% found just once. Comment on this clone: Its antigen is unknown.

Trimming stripped 4 bases from V and 2 bases from J, with 15 bases between. CDR3 length: 16 residues. The germline CDR1 and CDR2 sequences are LGHNT and FRNRAP. The clonotype originates from an adult in good health. Sequencing used peripheral blood, obtained on day 0 of AZD1222 vaccination. This chain links TRBV12-5 with TRBJ1-5; unclear D gene. The CDR3 sequence is CASGYTARSGNQPQHF. In DNA form, the CDR3 reads TGTGCTAGTGGTTATACAGCGAGGTCAGGCAATCAGCCCCAGCATTTT.